Listed below are T cell receptor beta chains from one sample, sequenced in a study of T cell responses to AZD1222 COVID-19 vaccine. Data came from immunoSEQ multiplex PCR; TCRdb stores just in-frame clones and leaves some out. The sample includes roughly 120,000 clones, about nine tenths of them seen just once. Material: peripheral blood, obtained on day 0 of AZD1222 vaccination. These receptors were taken from an adult in good health. The conserved cysteine and the conserved F or W are not part of the CDR3 here.

v_call	cdr3_length	j_call	cdr3_aa
TRBV5-4	9	TRBJ1-3	ASKDRNTIY
TRBV19	11	TRBJ1-5	ASSNNHNQPQH
TRBV7-2	16	TRBJ2-7	ASSVSRSGYTAAYEQY
TRBV10-3	15	TRBJ2-7	AINAEERVLPGDEQY
TRBV4-1	14	TRBJ1-4	ASSQDTLTAGAKLF
TRBV27	16	TRBJ2-1	ASSSFGESGSSYNEQF
TRBV7-3	14	TRBJ2-1	ASSFKSSGRYNEQF
TRBV9	10	TRBJ1-1	ASRWGDTEAF
TRBV28	9	TRBJ1-5	ASSENQPQH
TRBV5-1	12	TRBJ1-1	ASSLGPTNTEAF
TRBV4-1	14	TRBJ2-5	ASSPLRWRDQETQY
TRBV4-2	17	TRBJ1-5	ASSQDWGQGGYSNQPQH
TRBV19	13	TRBJ1-2	ASKEVGLDNYGYT
TRBV2	13	TRBJ1-2	ASRPGGGRGYGYT
TRBV3-1/TRBV3-2	13	TRBJ1-3	ASSQGGGPGNTIY